Each of the 2 T cell receptor beta chains below was sequenced from the same sample in a study of T cell clonality in common variable immunodeficiency. The assay was immunoSEQ multiplex PCR, and TCRdb's table has in-frame clones only and misses some. The specimen gives 25,000 to 35,000 clones without singletons; the ten biggest hold around 3%. Antigen specificity for these receptors is unknown. Findings and limits, study-wide: Reportedly, TCR beta sequences from common variable immunodeficiency showed fewer deletions and N-nucleotide insertions.

The source material was peripheral blood mononuclear cells. These receptors were obtained from a human donor with common variable immunodeficiency.

A remark on this clone: With the read ending 3 residues before the CDR3 end, the germline J gene is used to fill in that end. The V gene is TRBV2, the J gene TRBJ1-3; no definite D call. The germline V gene encodes CDR1 SNHLY and CDR2 FYNNEI. Deletions cut 10 bases from V and 1 base from J, with 8 bases between. The CDR3 loop spans 12 amino acids. CDR3 protein: CATTESGNTIYF. Partial CDR3 DNA: TGTGCCACCACAGAATCTGGAAACACC.

Of note for this clone: The sequence runs out 3 residues before the end of the CDR3; the remainder is reconstructed from the germline J gene. This chain links TRBV20-1 with TRBJ2-7; tentatively, D is TRBD2 (5 bases). V was shortened by 3 bases and J by 3 bases, with 6 bases between the two germline ends. The CDR3 runs 11 residues. Per the germline V gene, CDR1 is DFQATT and CDR2 is SNEGSKA (reference sequence). CDR3 bases read: TGCAGTGCTAGGGCGGGCTACGAG. The encoded protein is CSARAGYE. The entire CDR3 reads CSARAGYEQYF.